The rows below give T cell receptor beta chains drawn from one sample of a study of technical replicates of blood from a handful of donors. TCRdb's table, derived via immunoSEQ multiplex PCR, lists solely in-frame clones and lacks some. The data show roughly 76,000 clones, 91% seen once. The sequencing input was T cells isolated from PBMCs. These receptors all stem from a human donor in good health. Some clones in this sample may be carry-over from other donors' samples. The CDR3 runs from the conserved cysteine through the conserved F or W. A D gene is named only where the DNA matches it firmly. Only some rows state a clone size, as once, few, many or a class for expanded clones.

TGTGCCAGCAGTGAAGCGGTCACGGGCTACGAGCAGTACTTC	CASSEAVTGYEQYF	TRBV2	14	TRBJ2-7	.	.
TGCGCCAGCAGCCAAGTGGGGGGGGCCGGGGAGCTGTTTTTT	CASSQVGGAGELFF	TRBV4-1	14	TRBJ2-2	TRBD2	.
TGTGCCATGGGGGGGGAGCGATCTAGTTACGAGCAGTACTTC	CAMGGERSSYEQYF	TRBV5-4	14	TRBJ2-7	TRBD2	.
TGTGCCAGCAGCTGGACTAGCGGGAGAGTCGAGCAGTACTTC	CASSWTSGRVEQYF	TRBV7-2	14	TRBJ2-7	TRBD2	.
TGTGCCAGCAGCCCGGCCGCGAGCGGGTGGGGAGCCTACGAGCAGTACTTC	CASSPAASGWGAYEQYF	TRBV12-1	17	TRBJ2-7	.	.
TGTGCCACCAGCAGAACTAGCGGGAGGGAGTCTGAGCAGTTCTTC	CATSRTSGRESEQFF	TRBV15	15	TRBJ2-1	TRBD2	once
TGTGCCAGCAGCCCCCTCGGGGTAGATACGCAGTATTTT	CASSPLGVDTQYF	TRBV7-2	13	TRBJ2-3	.	.
TGTGCCAGCAGCTTACCTACAGGGTTGGATGGCTACACCTTC	CASSLPTGLDGYTF	TRBV7-9	14	TRBJ1-2	.	.
TGTGCTAGTGCCACCTACGAGCAGTACTTC	CASATYEQYF	TRBV12-5	10	TRBJ2-7	.	.
TGTGCCAGCAGTACAACCGCTAGCCCTCCCCAGTATTTT	CASSTTASPPQYF	TRBV27	13	TRBJ2-3	.	.
TGTGCCAGTAGTTCAGCGGGACGGGAGACCCAGTACTTC	CASSSAGRETQYF	TRBV19	13	TRBJ2-5	TRBD2	.
TGTGCCACCAGCTTTAGGAGGCACACCGGGGAGCTGTTTTTT	CATSFRRHTGELFF	TRBV15	14	TRBJ2-2	.	.
TGTGCCAGCTCACCCAGAGACAGGGAAGATTTTTATGGCTACACCTTC	CASSPRDREDFYGYTF	TRBV18	16	TRBJ1-2	TRBD1	.
TGTGCCAGCAGTAACGACAGGGAAAGCAATCAGCCCCAGCATTTT	CASSNDRESNQPQHF	TRBV28	15	TRBJ1-5	TRBD1	.
TGTGCCAGCAGCCTGGGGGCGGGGGAAGAGACCCAGTACTTC	CASSLGAGEETQYF	TRBV5-6	14	TRBJ2-5	.	.
TGTGCCAGCAGCCAATTCCACGGGACATCTATCTCTTCCTACGAGCAGTACTTC	CASSQFHGTSISSYEQYF	TRBV4-2	18	TRBJ2-7	.	once
TGTGCCAGCAGTGTCCCCCCGGGGGGGGGTCAGCCCCAGCATTTT	CASSVPPGGGQPQHF	TRBV6-1	15	TRBJ1-5	.	.
TGCGCCAGCACCACGGGTACTAGCGGGAGATCGGGCAATGAGCAGTTCTTC	CASTTGTSGRSGNEQFF	TRBV5-1	17	TRBJ2-1	TRBD2	.
TGTGCCATCAGCGCCGGACAGGGACCTGGAAACACCATATATTTT	CAISAGQGPGNTIYF	TRBV10-3	15	TRBJ1-3	TRBD1	.
TGTGCCAGCAGTTTGGGGAGGGACAGGAAGGATTACACCTTC	CASSLGRDRKDYTF	TRBV28	14	TRBJ1-2	TRBD1	.
TGTGCCAGCACCTTTTCAAACTACGAGCAGTACTTC	CASTFSNYEQYF	TRBV5-5	12	TRBJ2-7	.	.
TGTGCCAGCAGCTCTGGGGAGGGACTAGCTAGGGGTGAGCAGTTCTTC	CASSSGEGLARGEQFF	TRBV7-9	16	TRBJ2-1	TRBD2	.
TGTGCCAGTAGTCTAGGAAGGGGTTGGATTTACGAGCAGTACTTC	CASSLGRGWIYEQYF	TRBV19	15	TRBJ2-7	.	.
TGTGCCAGCAGCTTAGTTCGGAGCGATGAGCAGTTCTTC	CASSLVRSDEQFF	TRBV7-2	13	TRBJ2-1	.	.
TGTGCCAGCCTGGGGGGAACTGAAGCTTTCTTT	CASLGGTEAFF	TRBV19	11	TRBJ1-1	.	.
TGTGCCAGCAGTACCACTAGCGGGAGTTCTTATACGCAGTATTTT	CASSTTSGSSYTQYF	TRBV6-5	15	TRBJ2-3	TRBD2	.
TGTGCCAGCTCACCACTCCGGACATCTAATCAGCCCCAGCATTTT	CASSPLRTSNQPQHF	TRBV18	15	TRBJ1-5	.	.